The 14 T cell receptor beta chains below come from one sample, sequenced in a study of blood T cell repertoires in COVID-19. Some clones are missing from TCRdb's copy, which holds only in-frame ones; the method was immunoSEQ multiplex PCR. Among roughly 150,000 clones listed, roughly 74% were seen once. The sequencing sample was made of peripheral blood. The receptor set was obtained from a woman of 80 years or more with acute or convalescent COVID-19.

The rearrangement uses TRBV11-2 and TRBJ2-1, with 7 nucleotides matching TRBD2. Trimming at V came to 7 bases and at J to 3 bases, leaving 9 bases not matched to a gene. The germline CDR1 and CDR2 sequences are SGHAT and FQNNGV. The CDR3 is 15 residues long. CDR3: CASNPQERGYNEQFF. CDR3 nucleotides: TGTGCCAGCAACCCCCAGGAGCGGGGCTACAATGAGCAGTTCTTC.

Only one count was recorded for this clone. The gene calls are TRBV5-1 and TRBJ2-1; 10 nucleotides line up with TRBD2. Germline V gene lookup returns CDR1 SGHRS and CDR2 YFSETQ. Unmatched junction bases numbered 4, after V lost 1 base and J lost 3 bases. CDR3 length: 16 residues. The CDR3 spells CASSLWTSGIYNEQFF. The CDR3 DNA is TGCGCCAGCAGCTTGTGGACTAGCGGAATCTACAATGAGCAGTTCTTC.

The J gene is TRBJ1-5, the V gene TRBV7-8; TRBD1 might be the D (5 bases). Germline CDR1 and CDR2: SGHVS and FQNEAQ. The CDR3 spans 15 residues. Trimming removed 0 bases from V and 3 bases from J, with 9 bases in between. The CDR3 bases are TGTGCCAGCAGCTTAGCGTTTGGGGCCAATCAGCCCCAGCATTTT. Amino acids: CASSLAFGANQPQHF.

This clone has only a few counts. CDR3 in amino acids: CAWSASYLKRLAGELFF. In DNA, the CDR3 is TGTGCCTGGAGTGCTTCCTATCTCAAGCGGCTTGCCGGGGAGCTGTTTTTT. This chain links TRBV30 with TRBJ2-2, with D perhaps matching TRBD2 (5 bases). The CDR3 runs 17 residues. The germline gives CDR1 GTSNPN, CDR2 SVGIG (reference sequence). The germline V and J ends were trimmed by 1 base and 6 bases, with 21 bases remaining between them.

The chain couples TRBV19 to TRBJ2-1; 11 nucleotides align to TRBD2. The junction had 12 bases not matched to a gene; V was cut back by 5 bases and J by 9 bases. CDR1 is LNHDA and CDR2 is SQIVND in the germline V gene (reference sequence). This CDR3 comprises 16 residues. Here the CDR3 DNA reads TGTGCCAGTAGTGTTCGACTAGCGGGAAGTATAGTTGAGCAGTTCTTC. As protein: CASSVRLAGSIVEQFF.

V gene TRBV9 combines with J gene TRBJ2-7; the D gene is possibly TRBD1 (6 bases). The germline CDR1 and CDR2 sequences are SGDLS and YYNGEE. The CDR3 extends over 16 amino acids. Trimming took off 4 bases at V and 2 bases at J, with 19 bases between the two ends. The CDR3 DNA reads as TGTGCCAGCAGCATGGGGGCTGGCGGAGGACCCTACGAGCAGTACTTC. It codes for CASSMGAGGGPYEQYF.

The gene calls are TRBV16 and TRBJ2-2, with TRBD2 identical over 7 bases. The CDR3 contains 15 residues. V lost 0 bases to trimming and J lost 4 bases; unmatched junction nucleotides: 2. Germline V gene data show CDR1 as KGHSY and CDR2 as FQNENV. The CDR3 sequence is CASSQSVAGTGELFF. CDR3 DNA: TGTGCCAGCAGCCAATCTGTAGCGGGCACCGGGGAGCTGTTTTTT.

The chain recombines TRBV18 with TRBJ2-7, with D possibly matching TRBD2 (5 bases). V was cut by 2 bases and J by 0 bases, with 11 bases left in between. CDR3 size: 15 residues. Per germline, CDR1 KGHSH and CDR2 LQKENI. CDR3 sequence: CASSPTTRPSYEQYF. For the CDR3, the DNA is TGTGCCAGCTCACCAACTACTAGGCCCTCCTACGAGCAGTACTTC.

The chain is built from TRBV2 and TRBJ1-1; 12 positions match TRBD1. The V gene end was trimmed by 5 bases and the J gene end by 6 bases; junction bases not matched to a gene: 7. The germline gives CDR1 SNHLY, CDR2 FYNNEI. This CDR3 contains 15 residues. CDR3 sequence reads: CASSRSGQGASEAFF. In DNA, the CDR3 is TGTGCCAGCAGTCGATCGGGACAGGGGGCTTCTGAAGCTTTCTTT.

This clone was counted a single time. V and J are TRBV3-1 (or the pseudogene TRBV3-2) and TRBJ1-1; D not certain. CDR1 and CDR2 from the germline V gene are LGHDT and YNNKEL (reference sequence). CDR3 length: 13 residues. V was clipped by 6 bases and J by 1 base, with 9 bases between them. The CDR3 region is CASSPRQNTEAFF. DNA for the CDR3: TGTGCCAGCAGTCCGAGACAGAACACTGAAGCTTTCTTT.

CDR3 bases: TGTGCCAGCAGTTACCGCGGACAGGGGCAGCCCCAGCATTTT. It translates to CASSYRGQGQPQHF. The chain has TRBV6-5 and TRBJ1-5; TRBD1 matches at 9 bases. The V segment lost 2 bases and the J segment 7 bases; nucleotides outside the gene matches: 3. This CDR3 has 14 residues. Germline CDR1 reads MNHEY; CDR2 reads SVGAGI.

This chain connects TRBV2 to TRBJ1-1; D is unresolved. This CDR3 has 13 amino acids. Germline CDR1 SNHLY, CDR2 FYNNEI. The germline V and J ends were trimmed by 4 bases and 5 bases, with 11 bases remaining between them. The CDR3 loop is CASSGPEGTEAFF. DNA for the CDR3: TGTGCCAGCAGTGGACCGGAGGGAACTGAAGCTTTCTTT.

The CDR3 is CASSRTTGGETQYF. CDR3 in DNA: TGTGCCAGCAGCCGAACCACCGGTGGAGAGACCCAGTACTTC. V usage is TRBV6-5 and J usage is TRBJ2-5, with no clear D. Germline V gives CDR1 MNHEY, CDR2 SVGAGI. The CDR3 has 14 amino acids. Trimming took 6 bases from V and 4 from J, leaving 15 bases between them.

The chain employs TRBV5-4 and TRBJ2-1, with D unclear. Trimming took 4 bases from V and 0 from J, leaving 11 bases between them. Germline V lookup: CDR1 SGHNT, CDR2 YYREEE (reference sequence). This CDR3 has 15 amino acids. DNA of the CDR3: TGTGCCAGCAGCCTAACACAGAGCTCCTACAATGAGCAGTTCTTC. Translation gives CASSLTQSSYNEQFF.